This paragraph covers one T cell receptor beta chain sequence. Its antigen is unknown. Per-base quality was not reported, and no clone a single base away is much larger than it. The data originate from a study of blood T cell repertoires in COVID-19 (TCRdb year 2020). In terms of the full investigation: Samples from collaborators originated in the United States, Italy and Spain and spanned both the acute and convalescent phases of COVID-19. The material from the prospective study consisted of cDNA or gDNA derived from T cells, B-cell-depleted T cells, or PBMCs. Deeply sampled blood TCRbeta repertoires from subjects exposed to, actively infected with, or recovered from COVID-19 were included in the dataset. The repertoires were released in a freely available public database meant as a resource for research on the immune response to SARS-CoV-2. The samples were drawn from the first 160 participants of the ongoing ImmuneRACE study and from roughly 1,300 subjects provided by 6 global collaborators. Sample metadata almost always included a de-identified subject ID, COVID-19 status, age in years and sex. HLA class I and class II types, where available, came from metadata supplied by the sample provider rather than from assay-based typing. Overall results and qualifications from the work: How much clinical and demographic metadata was included differed by source and by participant, and the metadata was provided uncurated.

The CDR3 runs 15 amino acids, cysteine and phenylalanine included. The read is trimmed to its CDR3 DNA, 45 bases read in frame from base 1. V loses 5 bases, J loses 1 base, and the germline ends lie 14 bases apart. CDR1 KGHSH and CDR2 LQKENI are derived from the germline V gene. Collaborating institutions collected whole blood in K2EDTA tubes following their own protocols. For TCRbeta analysis, collaborators shipped samples as frozen whole blood, isolated PBMCs, or DNA extracted from either of those sample types. TCRbeta CDR3 regions were amplified from genomic DNA using the immunoSEQ Assay, a bias-controlled multiplex PCR. The published analysis was carried out like this. The number of nucleated cells in each sample was estimated by amplification of reference gene primers within the assay. To quantify the absolute abundance of each unique TCRbeta CDR3 rearrangement, sequence reads were collapsed and filtered. For each sample, productive Simpson clonality was calculated as the square root of Simpson's diversity index across productive rearrangements. The table was pulled from immuneACCESS by TCRdb, which kept in-frame rearrangements only. Such tables lose some clones; where checked, under half of the loss comes from unresolved V genes, and the rest has no known cause. V, J and clone size derive from that table, while D and trimming were established from the DNA sequence. In all, the sample holds more than 35,000 clones, and over 75% of those were seen once. The top ten constitute about 2% of the sample.

Sequenced input: peripheral blood. The origin of this receptor is a human donor in a cohort sampled during active COVID-19. The receptor chain draws on TRBV18 and TRBJ2-5; the D gene assignment is ambiguous. The DNA sequence is given as TGTGCCAGCTCAGGGCTCGTGAACAGCCAAGAGACCCAGTACTTC. Protein translation: CASSGLVNSQETQYF.